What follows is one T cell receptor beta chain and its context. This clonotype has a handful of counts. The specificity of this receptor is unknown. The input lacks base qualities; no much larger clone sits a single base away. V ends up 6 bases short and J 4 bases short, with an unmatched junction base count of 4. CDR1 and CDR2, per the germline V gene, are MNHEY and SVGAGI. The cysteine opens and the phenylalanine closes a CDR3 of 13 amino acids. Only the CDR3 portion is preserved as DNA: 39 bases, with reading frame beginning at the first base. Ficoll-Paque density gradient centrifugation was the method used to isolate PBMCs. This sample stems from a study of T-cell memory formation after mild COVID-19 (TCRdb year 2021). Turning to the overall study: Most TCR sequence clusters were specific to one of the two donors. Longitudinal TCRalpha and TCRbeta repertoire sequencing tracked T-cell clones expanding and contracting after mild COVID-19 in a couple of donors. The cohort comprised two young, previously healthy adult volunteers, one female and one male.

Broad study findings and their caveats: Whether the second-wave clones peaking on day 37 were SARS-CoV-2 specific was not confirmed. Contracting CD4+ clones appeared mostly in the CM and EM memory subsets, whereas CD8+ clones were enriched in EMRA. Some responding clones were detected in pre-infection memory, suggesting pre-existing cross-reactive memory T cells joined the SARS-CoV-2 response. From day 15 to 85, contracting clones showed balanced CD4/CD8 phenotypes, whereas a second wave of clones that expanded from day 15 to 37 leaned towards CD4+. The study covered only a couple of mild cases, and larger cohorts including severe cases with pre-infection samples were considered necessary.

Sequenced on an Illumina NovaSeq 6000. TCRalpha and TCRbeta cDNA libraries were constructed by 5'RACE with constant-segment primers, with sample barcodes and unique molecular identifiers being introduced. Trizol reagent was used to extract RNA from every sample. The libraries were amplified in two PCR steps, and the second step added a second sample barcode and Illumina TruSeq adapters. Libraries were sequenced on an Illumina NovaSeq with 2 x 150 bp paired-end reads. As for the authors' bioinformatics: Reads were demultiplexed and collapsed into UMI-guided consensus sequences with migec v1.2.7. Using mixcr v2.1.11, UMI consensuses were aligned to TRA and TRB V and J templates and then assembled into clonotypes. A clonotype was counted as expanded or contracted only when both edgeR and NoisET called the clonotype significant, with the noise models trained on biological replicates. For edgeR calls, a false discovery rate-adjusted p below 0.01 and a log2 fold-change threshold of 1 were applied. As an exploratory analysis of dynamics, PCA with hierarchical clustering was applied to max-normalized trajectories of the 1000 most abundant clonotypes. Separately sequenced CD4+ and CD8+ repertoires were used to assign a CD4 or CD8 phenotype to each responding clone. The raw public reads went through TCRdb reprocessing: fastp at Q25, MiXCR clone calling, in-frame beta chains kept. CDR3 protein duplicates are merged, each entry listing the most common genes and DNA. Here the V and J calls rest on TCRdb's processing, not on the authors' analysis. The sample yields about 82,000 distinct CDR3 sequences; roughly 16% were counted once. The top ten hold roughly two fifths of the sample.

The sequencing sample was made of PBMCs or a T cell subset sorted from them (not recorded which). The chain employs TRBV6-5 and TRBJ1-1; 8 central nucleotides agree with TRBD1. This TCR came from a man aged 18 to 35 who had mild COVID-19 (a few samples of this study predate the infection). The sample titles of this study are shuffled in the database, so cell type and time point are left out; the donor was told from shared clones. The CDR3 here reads CASRITGGTEAFF. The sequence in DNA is TGTGCCAGCAGGATTACAGGGGGCACTGAAGCTTTCTTT.